These 32 T cell receptor beta chains share one sample of origin, sequenced in a study of monozygotic twins with inflammatory bowel disease. Following a re-call of the 5' RACE reads, TCRdb has one entry per CDR3 protein and lacks DNA. The listing records 95,000 to 110,000 distinct CDR3 sequences. Input material: blood. The receptors were gathered from a human donor with ulcerative colitis or Crohn's disease, or a healthy co-twin of an affected twin (not recorded which).

The rearrangement links TRBV11-2 to TRBJ2-1; checking the TCRdb D call of TRBD1 is not possible without DNA. Per germline, CDR1 SGHAT and CDR2 FQNNGV. The CDR3 consists of 17 residues. CDR3 sequence: CASSPYPGQPFSDEQFF.

The rearrangement joins TRBV6-1 to TRBJ1-1; TCRdb outputs TRBD1, but without DNA this stays unchecked. Germline lookup yields CDR1 MNHNS and CDR2 SASEGT. The CDR3 length is 15 residues. The CDR3 protein is CASSRDRGMNTEAFF.

The J gene is TRBJ2-6, the V gene TRBV3-1. Germline CDR1 is LGHDT and CDR2 is YNNKEL (reference sequence). The CDR3 spans 17 residues. CDR3 region: CASSQDSSSSGANVLTF.

The chain uses TRBV7-8 and TRBJ2-2. CDR1 and CDR2 from the germline V gene are SGHVS and FQNEAQ. CDR3 length: 16 residues. CDR3 amino acids: CASLIVQNLVAGELFF.

The CDR3: CASSYDRGVSDTQYF. This chain uses TRBV6-5 with TRBJ2-3; TCRdb proposes TRBD1, but this gene call is untestable without DNA. The CDR3 totals 15 residues. Per germline, CDR1 MNHEY and CDR2 SVGAGI.

The V gene is TRBV11-2, the J gene TRBJ2-3; the TRBD1 assignment by TCRdb is unverifiable without DNA. This CDR3 contains 15 residues. CDR1 and CDR2 from the germline V gene are SGHAT and FQNNGV. The CDR3 sequence is CASNPQGWQTDTQYF.

The chain links TRBV12-3 or TRBV12-4 to TRBJ1-5; TCRdb's D call of TRBD1 is untestable without DNA. The CDR3 length is 14 residues. The CDR3 loop is CASRPGTRNQPQHF.

The chain couples TRBV20-1 to TRBJ2-3. The germline CDR1 and CDR2 sequences are DFQATT and SNEGSKA (reference sequence). The CDR3 is 13 residues long. The CDR3 loop is CSASPADTDTQYF.

The chain uses TRBV28 and TRBJ1-1; TCRdb returns TRBD1, unconfirmable since there is no DNA. Germline V gives CDR1 MDHEN, CDR2 SYDVKM. CDR3 length equals 16 residues. The CDR3: CASSRAYRGQDTEAFF.

This chain's CDR3 is CASSPDRGQSSYNSPLHF. This sequence joins TRBV4-3 and TRBJ1-6; checking the TCRdb D call of TRBD1 is not possible without DNA. CDR3 length: 18 residues. Germline V lookup: CDR1 LGHNA, CDR2 YSLEER.

The V call is TRBV9, the J call TRBJ1-6; with no DNA, the TCRdb D assignment of TRBD1 cannot be verified. This CDR3 spans 12 amino acids. Looked up from germline, CDR1 is SGDLS and CDR2 is YYNGEE. The CDR3 reads CASSVPGSPLHF.

This chain links TRBV6-6 with TRBJ2-4. The germline gives CDR1 MNHNY, CDR2 SVGAGI (reference sequence). The CDR3 contains 14 residues. CDR3 protein: CASTTGFAKNIQYF.

The rearrangement links TRBV7-2 to TRBJ2-5. The CDR3 contains 15 residues. CDR1 and CDR2 (germline): SGHTA, FQGNSA. The CDR3 loop is CASSLRRNNQETQYF.

The chain couples TRBV11-2 to TRBJ1-2; without DNA, the TCRdb call of TRBD1 cannot be checked. CDR1 and CDR2 from the germline V gene are SGHAT and FQNNGV. The CDR3 spans 18 residues. The CDR3 here is CASSLDLRQGATNYGYTF.

The chain carries TRBV3-1 and TRBJ2-1; checking the TCRdb D call of TRBD2 is not possible without DNA. Germline CDR1 and CDR2: LGHDT and YNNKEL (reference sequence). There are 14 residues in the CDR3. CDR3 amino acids: CASRGTSGVNEQFF.

The chain is built from TRBV6-5 and TRBJ1-1. The CDR3 is 13 amino acids. Germline V gene data show CDR1 as MNHEY and CDR2 as SVGAGI. CDR3 region: CASSYHALSEAFF.

The rearrangement joins TRBV30 to TRBJ2-3; TCRdb's D call of TRBD1 is untestable without DNA. Germline V gene data show CDR1 as GTSNPN and CDR2 as SVGIG (reference sequence). This CDR3 comprises 14 residues. The CDR3 sequence is CAWSVPGVTDTQYF.

This rearrangement joins TRBV5-1 to TRBJ1-6. Germline V lookup: CDR1 SGHRS, CDR2 YFSETQ. This CDR3 region has 15 residues. The CDR3 sequence is CASSFHPYNNSPLHF.

This chain connects TRBV5-1 to TRBJ2-1; without DNA, the TCRdb call of TRBD2 cannot be checked. This CDR3 is built from 15 residues. Per the germline V gene, CDR1 is SGHRS and CDR2 is YFSETQ. The CDR3 sequence: CASSPSGNSYNEQFF. The whole variable domain, remainder taken from reference TRBV5-1 and TRBJ2-1, is KAGVTQTPRYLIKTRGQQVTLSCSPISGHRSVSWYQQTPGQGLQFLFEYFSETQRNKGNFPGRFSGRQFSNSRSEMNVSTLELGDSALYLCASSPSGNSYNEQFFGPGTRLTVL.

The rearrangement joins TRBV7-3 to TRBJ2-3; TCRdb proposes TRBD2, but this gene call is untestable without DNA. The germline V gene has CDR1 SGHTA and CDR2 FQGTGA. The CDR3 is 16 residues long. Here the CDR3 reads CASSSQSRGVVDTQYF.

CDR3 region: CASSPPYGTGTFYEQYF. The chain links TRBV18 to TRBJ2-7; TCRdb returns TRBD1, unconfirmable since there is no DNA. Germline V lookup: CDR1 KGHSH, CDR2 LQKENI. The CDR3 has 17 amino acids.

The chain uses TRBV5-1 and TRBJ2-3; there is no DNA to check the TCRdb D call of TRBD2. Germline V gene lookup returns CDR1 SGHRS and CDR2 YFSETQ. The CDR3 runs to 15 residues. This chain's CDR3 is CASSPTRSVADTQYF. Complete variable domain (other parts from reference TRBV5-1 and TRBJ2-3): KAGVTQTPRYLIKTRGQQVTLSCSPISGHRSVSWYQQTPGQGLQFLFEYFSETQRNKGNFPGRFSGRQFSNSRSEMNVSTLELGDSALYLCASSPTRSVADTQYFGPGTRLTVL.

The V and J genes are TRBV28 and TRBJ2-5; TCRdb outputs TRBD2, but without DNA this stays unchecked. Germline V gene data show CDR1 as MDHEN and CDR2 as SYDVKM. CDR3 length: 12 amino acids. This CDR3 is CASKEGRETQYF. Full variable domain (rest looked up from reference TRBV28 and TRBJ2-5): DVKVTQSSRYLVKRTGEKVFLECVQDMDHENMFWYRQDPGLGLRLIYFSYDVKMKEKGDIPEGYSVSREKKERFSLILESASTNQTSMYLCASKEGRETQYFGPGTRLLVL.

In terms of frequency, this clonotype is medium-sized. CDR3 protein: CSARQDYEQYF. The chain joins TRBV20-1 to TRBJ2-7. From germline, CDR1 is DFQATT and CDR2 SNEGSKA (reference sequence). This CDR3 contains 11 residues.

V usage is TRBV7-3 and J usage is TRBJ2-2. The germline CDR1 and CDR2 sequences are SGHTA and FQGTGA. This CDR3 has 15 residues. CDR3 protein: CASSSRPAYTGELFF.

The rearrangement joins TRBV7-2 to TRBJ2-7; TCRdb's D gene call, TRBD1, goes unchecked for lack of DNA. The CDR3 totals 15 residues. Germline V CDR1 and CDR2: SGHTA, FQGNSA. The CDR3 region is CASSLGGKGPYEQYF.

V is TRBV12-3 or TRBV12-4 and J is TRBJ2-6. The CDR3 consists of 15 residues. This CDR3 is CASSLLVSGANVLTF.

The chain recombines TRBV12-3 or TRBV12-4 with TRBJ2-1; the D call of TRBD2 rests on TCRdb alone, since no DNA is present to check it. This CDR3 has 16 residues. CDR3: CASRTRLAGNYNEQFF.

This chain joins TRBV7-2 and TRBJ2-7; TCRdb indicates TRBD2, and absent DNA this call remains unverified. CDR1 is SGHTA, CDR2 FQGNSA, per germline. The CDR3 runs to 13 residues. The CDR3 loop is CASSRAVFYEQYF.

This chain uses TRBV18 with TRBJ2-1. CDR3 length equals 14 residues. Germline V gene data show CDR1 as KGHSH and CDR2 as LQKENI. This CDR3 reads CASSPPSRYNEQFF.

The chain joins TRBV15 to TRBJ1-1; TCRdb's D call of TRBD1 is untestable without DNA. The germline V gene has CDR1 LNHNV and CDR2 YYDKDF (reference sequence). The CDR3 has 14 residues. The CDR3 here is CATSIRQQNTEAFF.

The chain carries TRBV24-1 and TRBJ2-5; the D gene TCRdb calls, TRBD1, cannot be checked with no DNA. The CDR3 consists of 18 residues. Germline CDR1 reads KGHDR; CDR2 reads SFDVKD. CDR3 loop: CATSDFRDRGRRQETQYF.